These 14 T cell receptor beta chains share one sample of origin, sequenced in a study of blood T cell repertoires in COVID-19. Generated by immunoSEQ multiplex PCR, the TCRdb table keeps only in-frame clones and is missing some. The table records around 250,000 clones, roughly 86% of them present only once. The sequencing input was peripheral blood. All receptors come from a man at least 80 years old with acute or convalescent COVID-19.

The genes are TRBV6-5 and TRBJ1-2; 10 nucleotides match TRBD1. The germline gives CDR1 MNHEY, CDR2 SVGAGI. The CDR3 is 15 amino acids. The V segment lost 5 bases and the J segment 6 bases; nucleotides outside the gene matches: 9. CDR3 DNA sequence: TGTGCCAGCAGTCGTCCGACAGGGGGCTTTAATGGCTACACCTTC. Translated, it gives CASSRPTGGFNGYTF.

The chain employs TRBV19 and TRBJ2-6, with D perhaps matching TRBD2 (5 bases). Trimming removed 5 bases at V and 0 bases at J, with 11 bases between. The CDR3 is made up of 16 amino acids. Germline V gene sequence: CDR1 LNHDA, CDR2 SQIVND (reference sequence). This CDR3 reads CASSPTRGSGANVLTF. CDR3 sequence (DNA): TGTGCCAGTAGTCCGACCCGGGGCTCTGGGGCCAACGTCCTGACTTTC.

The chain uses TRBV28 and TRBJ1-1; D is ambiguous. The germline V gene has CDR1 MDHEN and CDR2 SYDVKM. CDR3 length equals 14 residues. V lost 7 bases and J lost 4, with 16 bases in between. CDR3 region: CASKVSPGSTEAFF. Here the CDR3 DNA reads TGTGCCAGCAAGGTCAGCCCGGGGTCCACTGAAGCTTTCTTT.

This rearrangement joins TRBV2 to TRBJ1-1, with D unclear. The CDR3 has 12 amino acids. Trimming pared 5 bases from V and 7 bases from J, leaving 11 bases between. Germline assignment: CDR1 SNHLY and CDR2 FYNNEI. CDR3 nucleotide sequence: TGTGCCAGCAGTTTCAGAGGCAGTGAAGCTTTCTTT. Residues: CASSFRGSEAFF.

This sequence joins TRBV6-5 and TRBJ1-1; 7 nucleotides match TRBD1. This CDR3 has 12 residues. Germline V gene lookup returns CDR1 MNHEY and CDR2 SVGAGI. The V and J ends lost 6 bases and 7 bases, in that order; junction bases with no gene match: 5. The CDR3 DNA reads TGTGCCAGCAGCCACAGGGGACTTGAAGCTTTCTTT. Protein: CASSHRGLEAFF.

This chain links TRBV11-3 with TRBJ1-1; TRBD1 might be the D (5 bases). V lost 6 bases to trimming and J lost 7 bases, with 15 bases between them. Per germline, CDR1 SGHNT and CDR2 YENEEA. This CDR3 comprises 13 residues. The DNA of the CDR3 is TGTGCCAGCAGTCTGACAACCCAGGGTGAAGCTTTCTTT. Protein sequence: CASSLTTQGEAFF.

This clone has a handful of counts. The V gene is TRBV3-1 (or the pseudogene TRBV3-2), the J gene TRBJ1-6, with no clear D. There are 17 residues in the CDR3. CDR1 and CDR2 from the germline V gene are LGHDT and YNNKEL (reference sequence). With 0 bases removed from V and 0 bases from J, the gap between germline ends came to 9 bases. CDR3 loop: CASSQEGGRSYNSPLHF. The CDR3 DNA sequence: TGTGCCAGCAGCCAAGAGGGAGGCCGCTCCTATAATTCACCCCTCCACTTT.

V usage is TRBV6-5 and J usage is TRBJ2-1; TRBD2 matches 14 bases. V shed 7 bases and J 6 bases; nucleotides not matched to a gene: 5. The CDR3 is 15 amino acids. Germline lookup yields CDR1 MNHEY and CDR2 SVGAGI. The CDR3 spells CASTEGLAGGNEQFF. The CDR3 coding sequence is TGTGCCAGCACCGAAGGACTAGCGGGAGGCAATGAGCAGTTCTTC.

This rearrangement joins TRBV5-1 to TRBJ2-1, with D maybe TRBD2 (6 bases). The CDR3 runs 13 residues. CDR1 and CDR2 (germline): SGHRS, YFSETQ. Trimming pared 1 base from V and 9 bases from J, leaving 11 bases between. Here the CDR3 reads CASSLTGRGEQFF. The CDR3, as DNA: TGCGCCAGCAGCTTGACCGGGCGGGGTGAGCAGTTCTTC.

This rearrangement joins TRBV10-3 to TRBJ2-5; 11 nucleotides agree with TRBD1. CDR1 ENHRY and CDR2 SYGVKD come from the germline V gene. The CDR3 is 15 residues long. Germline trimming cut 6 bases from V and 1 base from J; bases unmatched to any gene: 4. The CDR3 sequence: CAISRDRGIQETQYF. The CDR3 nucleotides read TGTGCCATCAGCCGGGACAGGGGGATCCAAGAGACCCAGTACTTC.

The count of this clone is one. This chain joins TRBV11-1 and TRBJ1-4; TRBD1 aligns across 7 bases. Germline lookup yields CDR1 SGHAT and CDR2 FQDESV (reference sequence). The J segment lost 1 base and the V segment lost 7 bases, leaving 3 bases of the junction unmatched. CDR3 length: 14 residues. In DNA, the CDR3 is TGTGCCAGCACCCGGGACAGAACTAATGAAAAACTGTTTTTT. The encoded protein is CASTRDRTNEKLFF.

This sequence joins TRBV4-2 and TRBJ2-3; no clear D. V lost 0 bases, J lost 5 bases, and 12 bases lay in between. This CDR3 is built from 15 residues. Looked up from germline, CDR1 is LGHNA and CDR2 is YNFKEQ. The CDR3 sequence is CASSQDEVSGDTQYF. The CDR3 DNA sequence: TGTGCCAGCAGCCAAGATGAGGTGTCGGGAGATACGCAGTATTTT.

The V call is TRBV18, the J call TRBJ1-5, with D possibly TRBD1 on 5 matching bases. CDR3 length equals 13 residues. The V gene lost 5 bases and the J gene lost 6 bases, with 11 bases spanning the gap. Germline V gene data show CDR1 as KGHSH and CDR2 as LQKENI. The CDR3 nucleotides read TGTGCCAGCTCAGCCGGGGGGGGTCAGCCCCAGCATTTT. As protein: CASSAGGGQPQHF.

The chain has TRBV7-2 and TRBJ1-2, with TRBD1 matching over 7 bases. The germline V gene encodes CDR1 SGHTA and CDR2 FQGNSA. Trimming cost V 4 bases and J 2 bases; bases outside gene matches: 10. There are 16 residues in the CDR3. The CDR3 is CASSSGQLTWNYGYTF. The CDR3, as DNA: TGTGCCAGCAGCTCGGGACAGCTGACTTGGAACTATGGCTACACCTTC. The whole variable domain, filled in from reference TRBV7-2 and TRBJ1-2, reads GAGVSQSPSNKVTEKGKDVELRCDPISGHTALYWYRQSLGQGLEFLIYFQGNSAPDKSGLPSDRFSAERTGGSVSTLTIQRTQQEDSAVYLCASSSGQLTWNYGYTFGSGTRLTVV.